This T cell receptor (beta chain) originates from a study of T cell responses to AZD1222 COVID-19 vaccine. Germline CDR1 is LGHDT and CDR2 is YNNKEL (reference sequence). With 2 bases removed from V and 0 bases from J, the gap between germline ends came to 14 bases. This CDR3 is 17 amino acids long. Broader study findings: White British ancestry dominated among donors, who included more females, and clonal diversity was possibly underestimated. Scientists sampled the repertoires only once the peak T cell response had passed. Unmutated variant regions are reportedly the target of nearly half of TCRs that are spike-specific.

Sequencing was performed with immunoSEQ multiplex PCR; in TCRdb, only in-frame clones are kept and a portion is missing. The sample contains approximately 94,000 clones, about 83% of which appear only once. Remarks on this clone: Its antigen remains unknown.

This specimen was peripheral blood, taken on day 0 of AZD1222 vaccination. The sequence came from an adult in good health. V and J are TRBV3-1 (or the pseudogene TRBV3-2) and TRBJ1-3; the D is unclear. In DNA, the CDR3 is TGTGCCAGCAGCCAAAATATACAGTGGGTCTCTGGAAACACCATATATTTT. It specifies CASSQNIQWVSGNTIYF.